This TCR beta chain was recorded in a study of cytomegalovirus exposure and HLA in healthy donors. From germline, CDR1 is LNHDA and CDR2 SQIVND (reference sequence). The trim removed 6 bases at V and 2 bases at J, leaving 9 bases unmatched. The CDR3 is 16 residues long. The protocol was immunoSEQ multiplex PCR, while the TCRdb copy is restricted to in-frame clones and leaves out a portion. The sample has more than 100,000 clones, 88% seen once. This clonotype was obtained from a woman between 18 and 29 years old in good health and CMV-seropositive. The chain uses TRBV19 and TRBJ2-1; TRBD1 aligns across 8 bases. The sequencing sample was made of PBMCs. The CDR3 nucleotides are TGTGCCAGTAGCCTTACCGGGACAGGACCCTACAATGAGCAGTTCTTC. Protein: CASSLTGTGPYNEQFF.